This T cell receptor (beta chain) was retrieved from a study of T cell changes during pregnancy in multiple sclerosis. Libraries were prepared by immunoSEQ multiplex PCR; TCRdb keeps only in-frame clonotypes and omits some of them. The sample includes about 43,000 clones, 90% of them seen just once. V dropped 8 bases and J dropped 8; count of bases not matched to a gene: 10. This CDR3 is built from 13 residues. CDR1 and CDR2 from the germline V gene are SNHLY and FYNNEI. V and J are TRBV2 and TRBJ1-1; 8 bases map to TRBD1. The TCR originated in a female donor in good health, enrolled as a control in a pregnancy study. The sequencing here drew on peripheral blood, taken in the second trimester of pregnancy. CDR3 region: CASLTGDGTEAFF. As DNA, the CDR3 is TGTGCCAGCTTGACAGGGGATGGTACCGAAGCTTTCTTT. Based on the CDR3 plus reference TRBV2 and TRBJ1-1, the full variable domain is EPEVTQTPSHQVTQMGQEVILRCVPISNHLYFYWYRQILGQKVEFLVSFYNNEISEKSEIFDDQFSVERPDGSNFTLKIRSTKLEDSAMYFCASLTGDGTEAFFGQGTRLTVV.